These T cell receptor beta chains were read from a single sample in a study of response to subunit inactivated influenza vaccine. From the RT-PCR reads, TCRdb called clonotypes with MiXCR, one entry per CDR3 protein. Here the sample spans 400,000 to 550,000 distinct CDR3 sequences, roughly 27% being singletons. Here the sequenced sample was CD4+ T cells sorted from PBMCs, taken 4 to 6 days after vaccination. The receptors stem from a man aged 45 to 65 who received an inactivated influenza vaccine. Both conserved end residues are trimmed from each CDR3. Size values are once, few and many counts, or a class for expanded clones, and some rows have none.

abundance: few; j_gene: TRBJ2-5; len: 13; v_gene: TRBV10-3; CDR3aa: AISDRAGQTETQY
abundance: .; j_gene: TRBJ2-3; len: 14; v_gene: TRBV28; CDR3aa: ASSSRRQTSTDTQY
abundance: few; j_gene: TRBJ2-6; len: 14; v_gene: TRBV12-3/TRBV12-4; CDR3aa: ASSFPRSSGANVLT
abundance: .; j_gene: TRBJ2-1; len: 12; v_gene: TRBV7-9; CDR3aa: ASRQSGLLNEQF
abundance: few; j_gene: TRBJ1-3; len: 14; v_gene: TRBV7-9; CDR3aa: ASSLVDWSSGNTIY
abundance: .; j_gene: TRBJ2-3; len: 18; v_gene: TRBV4-1; CDR3aa: ASSFEAASLGGSYSDTQY
abundance: .; j_gene: TRBJ2-3; len: 14; v_gene: TRBV28; CDR3aa: ASSLVGPRSTDTQY
abundance: .; j_gene: TRBJ2-2; len: 11; v_gene: TRBV5-5; CDR3aa: ASSWERTGELF
abundance: .; j_gene: TRBJ2-3; len: 13; v_gene: TRBV12-3/TRBV12-4; CDR3aa: ASSLRRGYTDTQY
abundance: .; j_gene: TRBJ2-5; len: 12; v_gene: TRBV9; CDR3aa: ASSVAGVAETQY
abundance: few; j_gene: TRBJ2-1; len: 13; v_gene: TRBV7-2; CDR3aa: ASKTSGEAYNEQF
abundance: .; j_gene: TRBJ2-1; len: 15; v_gene: TRBV20-1; CDR3aa: SASRFSQRSSYNEQF
abundance: few; j_gene: TRBJ1-1; len: 11; v_gene: TRBV20-1; CDR3aa: SASFGQNTEAF
abundance: few; j_gene: TRBJ2-2; len: 12; v_gene: TRBV9; CDR3aa: ASSVEGHAGELF
abundance: .; j_gene: TRBJ2-3; len: 14; v_gene: TRBV28; CDR3aa: ASSLPSGRTTDTQY
abundance: .; j_gene: TRBJ2-7; len: 11; v_gene: TRBV19; CDR3aa: ASSKVSHYEQY
abundance: .; j_gene: TRBJ2-1; len: 12; v_gene: TRBV9; CDR3aa: ASSVVSSSNEQF
abundance: .; j_gene: TRBJ1-1; len: 11; v_gene: TRBV5-1; CDR3aa: ASSRTGVDEAF
abundance: many; j_gene: TRBJ2-7; len: 12; v_gene: TRBV15; CDR3aa: ATSRTGDSYEQY
abundance: few; j_gene: TRBJ2-5; len: 13; v_gene: TRBV12-3/TRBV12-4; CDR3aa: ASSLARDFGETQY
abundance: .; j_gene: TRBJ2-7; len: 13; v_gene: TRBV3-1; CDR3aa: ASSQELADSYEQY
abundance: few; j_gene: TRBJ2-1; len: 14; v_gene: TRBV9; CDR3aa: ASSVGLAGAYNEQF
abundance: few; j_gene: TRBJ2-1; len: 12; v_gene: TRBV20-1; CDR3aa: SASLTSGILEQF
abundance: few; j_gene: TRBJ2-7; len: 12; v_gene: TRBV20-1; CDR3aa: SARGTGGGDEQY
abundance: few; j_gene: TRBJ1-3; len: 14; v_gene: TRBV4-1; CDR3aa: ASSQPEAASGNTIY
abundance: few; j_gene: TRBJ2-1; len: 14; v_gene: TRBV24-1; CDR3aa: ATSEFQGAGLNEQF
abundance: .; j_gene: TRBJ2-7; len: 13; v_gene: TRBV6-1; CDR3aa: ASSPPGRVRLEQY
abundance: .; j_gene: TRBJ2-7; len: 11; v_gene: TRBV2; CDR3aa: ASSELGLYEQY
abundance: few; j_gene: TRBJ2-5; len: 14; v_gene: TRBV12-3/TRBV12-4; CDR3aa: ASSSLPGTVQETQY
abundance: few; j_gene: TRBJ2-7; len: 13; v_gene: TRBV28; CDR3aa: ASRPDRRSTYEQY
abundance: .; j_gene: TRBJ1-1; len: 12; v_gene: TRBV12-3/TRBV12-4; CDR3aa: ASSRGQPYTEAF
abundance: few; j_gene: TRBJ1-2; len: 12; v_gene: TRBV5-1; CDR3aa: ASSLGSGQYGYT
abundance: .; j_gene: TRBJ1-1; len: 14; v_gene: TRBV12-3/TRBV12-4; CDR3aa: ASTPRLRGANTEAF
abundance: many; j_gene: TRBJ2-7; len: 11; v_gene: TRBV12-3/TRBV12-4; CDR3aa: ASSQDMNYEQY
abundance: .; j_gene: TRBJ2-3; len: 13; v_gene: TRBV12-3/TRBV12-4; CDR3aa: ASSLAGFDTDTQY
abundance: few; j_gene: TRBJ1-1; len: 10; v_gene: TRBV6-6; CDR3aa: ASSYSSVAAF
abundance: .; j_gene: TRBJ2-3; len: 13; v_gene: TRBV28; CDR3aa: ASILLELASDTQY
abundance: .; j_gene: TRBJ1-2; len: 11; v_gene: TRBV3-1; CDR3aa: ASSRDPNYGYT